The rows below give T cell receptor beta chains drawn from one sample of a study of Ad26.COV2.S vaccination and SARS-CoV-2 variants. Assay: immunoSEQ multiplex PCR; the TCRdb copy retains only in-frame clones and omits some. The sample has some 480,000 clones, approximately 88% seen once; the top ten hold 13%. Here the sequenced sample was peripheral blood, taken in a trial of Ad26.COV2.S vaccine versus placebo. These receptors originate from a person aged 18 to 65 who received the Ad26.COV2.S COVID-19 vaccine or a placebo. CDR3s include the opening cysteine and the closing phenylalanine or tryptophan. The D gene is left open where the match is weak. Expanded clones get a size class; other rows say once, few or many, or leave the size out.

size: .
J: TRBJ2-7
D: .
V: TRBV24-1
DNA: TGTGCCACCAGTGACCAGAAGGCCGGGAGCTACGAGCAGTACTTC
CDR3: CATSDQKAGSYEQYF

size: .
J: TRBJ2-7
D: .
V: TRBV12-3/TRBV12-4
DNA: TGTGCCAGCAGTTTAGACTCCAGGGGCGAGCAGTACTTC
CDR3: CASSLDSRGEQYF

size: .
J: TRBJ2-7
D: TRBD2
V: TRBV6-2/TRBV6-3
DNA: TGTGCCAGCAGTTACTCGATCGTCGGGAGGGCCCACGAGCAGTACTTC
CDR3: CASSYSIVGRAHEQYF

size: few
J: TRBJ1-2
D: .
V: TRBV6-5
DNA: TGTGCCAGCAGTTACGCGGGATCTGGGACTAACTATGGCTACACCTTC
CDR3: CASSYAGSGTNYGYTF

size: .
J: TRBJ1-1
D: .
V: TRBV6-4
DNA: TGTGCCAGCAAGAGGGGGACTGAAGCTTTCTTT
CDR3: CASKRGTEAFF

size: .
J: TRBJ1-1
D: .
V: TRBV9
DNA: TGTGCCAGCAGCACACGTCAGGAGGGGACTGAAGCTTTCTTT
CDR3: CASSTRQEGTEAFF

size: .
J: TRBJ2-3
D: TRBD2
V: TRBV14
DNA: TGTGCCAGCAGCCAGGGACTAGATCCCCTCGATACGCAGTATTTT
CDR3: CASSQGLDPLDTQYF

size: .
J: TRBJ2-6
D: .
V: TRBV4-2
DNA: TGTGCCAGCAGCCAACGCCCACCGACAGGAAGCTCTGGGGCCAACGTCCTGACTTTC
CDR3: CASSQRPPTGSSGANVLTF

size: few
J: TRBJ2-5
D: .
V: TRBV20-1
DNA: TGCAGTGCAGGGGAAGAGACCCAGTACTTC
CDR3: CSAGEETQYF

size: .
J: TRBJ1-2
D: .
V: TRBV5-4
DNA: TGTGCCAGCATCCCCTACGGGTCCCCAGGGTCTTCAAACTATGGCTACACCTTC
CDR3: CASIPYGSPGSSNYGYTF

size: .
J: TRBJ2-1
D: TRBD2
V: TRBV29-1
DNA: TGCAGCTCGGGGGGACTAGCGGGAGAACGGTCGAATGAGCAGTTCTTC
CDR3: CSSGGLAGERSNEQFF

size: .
J: TRBJ2-1
D: TRBD2
V: TRBV9
DNA: TGTGCCAGCAGCCGAACTAGCGCCGATTACAATGAGCAGTTCTTC
CDR3: CASSRTSADYNEQFF

size: .
J: TRBJ2-5
D: TRBD2
V: TRBV15
DNA: TGTGCCACCAGCAGAGTTGGTGGACTAGCGGGAGTTCAGACCCAGTACTTC
CDR3: CATSRVGGLAGVQTQYF

size: .
J: TRBJ2-7
D: .
V: TRBV6-5
DNA: TGTGCCAGCAGATTAAGGGCTTCTGAATCCTACGAGCAGTACTTC
CDR3: CASRLRASESYEQYF

size: .
J: TRBJ2-6
D: .
V: TRBV30
DNA: TGTGCCTGGAGTGTCTTAGGGCGCCTTCCTGGGGCCAACGTCCTGACTTTC
CDR3: CAWSVLGRLPGANVLTF

size: .
J: TRBJ2-5
D: TRBD1
V: TRBV19
DNA: TGTGCCAGTAGTATAGAGGGGACAGCTCGGCAGGAGACCCAGTACTTC
CDR3: CASSIEGTARQETQYF

size: .
J: TRBJ2-5
D: .
V: TRBV14
DNA: TGTGCCAGCAGCCGACCGTACAGGGGGAGGGAAGAGACCCAGTACTTC
CDR3: CASSRPYRGREETQYF

size: .
J: TRBJ2-7
D: TRBD2
V: TRBV28
DNA: TGTGCCACACTAGCGGGAGGGGGCGAGAACGAGCAGTACTTC
CDR3: CATLAGGGENEQYF

size: .
J: TRBJ1-3
D: .
V: TRBV18
DNA: TGTGCCAGCTCACCCCAGGCTAGCTCTGGAAACACCATATATTTT
CDR3: CASSPQASSGNTIYF

size: .
J: TRBJ1-1
D: TRBD1
V: TRBV7-9
DNA: TGTGCCAGCAGCTCGACAGGGGTTAACACTGAAGCTTTCTTT
CDR3: CASSSTGVNTEAFF

size: .
J: TRBJ1-2
D: .
V: TRBV28
DNA: TGTGCCAGCCGAACGACGTATTCCGAAGACTATGGCTACACCTTC
CDR3: CASRTTYSEDYGYTF

size: .
J: TRBJ2-3
D: .
V: TRBV5-1
DNA: TGCGCCAGCAGCTTAGGGGGACACTTCACAGATACGCAGTATTTT
CDR3: CASSLGGHFTDTQYF

size: .
J: TRBJ1-1
D: TRBD1
V: TRBV4-2
DNA: TGTGCCAGCAGTCCTTTCGACAGGGGGCAAACTGAAGCTTTCTTT
CDR3: CASSPFDRGQTEAFF

size: few
J: TRBJ2-7
D: TRBD1
V: TRBV2
DNA: TGTGCCAGCAGTCGGGACAGGGGATCCTACGAGCAGTACTTC
CDR3: CASSRDRGSYEQYF

size: .
J: TRBJ2-7
D: .
V: TRBV7-2
DNA: TGTGCCAGCACCCTAAAAAGCTCCTACGAGCAGTACTTC
CDR3: CASTLKSSYEQYF

size: once
J: TRBJ2-1
D: TRBD2
V: TRBV19
DNA: TGTGCCAGTAGGGCACTAGCGGGAGTTCTAAATGAGCAGTTCTTC
CDR3: CASRALAGVLNEQFF

size: .
J: TRBJ2-2
D: .
V: TRBV29-1
DNA: TGCAGCGTTTCAAACGGTGGGGAGCTGTTTTTT
CDR3: CSVSNGGELFF